Listed here are 13 T cell receptor beta chains from one sample, sequenced in a study of blood T cell repertoires in COVID-19. The method was immunoSEQ multiplex PCR; TCRdb's version includes in-frame clones alone and lacks a portion of them. The sample has roughly 120,000 clones; 70% to 90% are singletons. Source material: peripheral blood. The receptors derive from a human donor in a cohort sampled during active COVID-19.

The chain employs TRBV19 and TRBJ1-3; D unresolved. V was clipped by 8 bases and J by 0 bases, with 11 bases between them. The CDR3 spans 14 residues. Germline CDR1 and CDR2: LNHDA and SQIVND (reference sequence). CDR3 amino acids: CASLASNSGNTIYF. CDR3 bases: TGTGCCAGTTTGGCTTCAAACTCTGGAAACACCATATATTTT.

V usage is TRBV10-2 and J usage is TRBJ1-3; maybe TRBD1 (6 bases). Deletions cut 3 bases from V and 1 base from J, with 16 bases between. The V gene's germline CDR1 is WSHSY and CDR2 SAAADI. The CDR3 has 17 amino acids. This CDR3 reads CASSEWGHSPSGNTIYF. CDR3 sequence (DNA): TGCGCCAGCAGTGAATGGGGACACTCACCTTCTGGAAACACCATATATTTT.

The chain links TRBV18 to TRBJ2-3; D not resolved. V lost 2 bases, J lost 4 bases, and 10 bases lay in between. The CDR3 consists of 14 residues. Germline lookup yields CDR1 KGHSH and CDR2 LQKENI. As DNA, the CDR3 is TGTGCCAGCTCACCAGGTCGGAGCGCAGATACGCAGTATTTT. Translated, it gives CASSPGRSADTQYF. The complete variable domain, with remaining parts taken from reference TRBV18 and TRBJ2-3, reads NAGVMQNPRHLVRRRGQEARLRCSPMKGHSHVYWYRQLPEEGLKFMVYLQKENIIDESGMPKERFSAEFPKEGPSILRIQQVVRGDSAAYFCASSPGRSADTQYFGPGTRLTVL.

The gene calls are TRBV9 and TRBJ1-2; D is uncertain. Trimming left V 0 bases short and J 4 bases short, with 13 bases between. The CDR3 sequence is 15 residues long. In germline, CDR1 is SGDLS, CDR2 YYNGEE. The CDR3 region has the DNA TGTGCCAGCAGCGTAGACATCCACGGGAGCTATGGCTACACCTTC. It encodes CASSVDIHGSYGYTF.

The chain uses TRBV9 and TRBJ1-2; a weak D match, TRBD1 (6 bases). The ends were cut back, 2 bases at V and 4 bases at J, with 9 bases in the middle. CDR1 and CDR2 (germline): SGDLS, YYNGEE. CDR3 length equals 13 residues. This CDR3 is CASSVRGSYGYTF. For the CDR3, the DNA is TGTGCCAGCAGCGTCAGGGGTTCCTATGGCTACACCTTC.

A remark on this clone: One junction end disagrees with the germline gene, perhaps due to a read error. The rearrangement links TRBV10-3 to TRBJ2-1; no firm D call. The CDR3 sequence is 13 residues long. Per germline, CDR1 ENHRY and CDR2 SYGVKD. CDR3 protein: CAIRNEKTRTAVF. The CDR3 DNA sequence: TGTGCCATCAGGAACGAGAAGACCCGAACGGCGGTCTTC.

The chain links TRBV19 to TRBJ2-6; maybe TRBD2 (5 bases). The CDR3 contains 18 residues. V was clipped by 8 bases and J by 1 base, with 21 bases between them. The germline V gene encodes CDR1 LNHDA and CDR2 SQIVND (reference sequence). The CDR3 loop is CASARSAGHGSGANVLTF. CDR3 DNA sequence: TGTGCCAGTGCTAGGTCTGCGGGCCATGGATCTGGGGCCAACGTCCTGACTTTC.

The CDR3: CASSLNTRNTEAFF. CDR3 DNA sequence: TGTGCCAGCAGCTTAAACACCAGGAACACTGAAGCTTTCTTT. The rearrangement joins TRBV25-1 to TRBJ1-1; no clear D. The CDR3 runs 14 residues. V lost 6 bases to trimming and J lost 1 base, with 12 bases between them. CDR1 and CDR2 (germline): MGHDK, SYGVNS.

This sequence joins TRBV29-1 and TRBJ1-1; maybe TRBD1 (5 bases). The CDR3 contains 13 residues. With 7 bases removed from V and 1 base from J, the gap between germline ends came to 13 bases. Per the germline V gene, CDR1 is SQVTM and CDR2 is ANQGSEA. The CDR3 DNA reads TGCAGCGCCCCTCGCCAGGGGAACACTGAAGCTTTCTTT. Its protein is CSAPRQGNTEAFF.

In DNA form, the CDR3 reads TGTGCCAGCTCGGCCGGGATCAGCAATCAGCCCCAGCATTTT. Residues: CASSAGISNQPQHF. The chain employs TRBV6-5 and TRBJ1-5, with no clear D. Germline V gene data show CDR1 as MNHEY and CDR2 as SVGAGI. Deletions cut 8 bases from V and 1 base from J, with 12 bases between. The CDR3 spans 14 residues.

The J gene is TRBJ1-3, the V gene TRBV25-1, with TRBD1 as a possible D gene (5 bases). The CDR3 is made up of 15 amino acids. V was trimmed by 1 base and J by 2 bases, leaving 9 bases between them. Looked up from germline, CDR1 is MGHDK and CDR2 is SYGVNS. The CDR3 sequence: CASSEFSTAGNTIYF. In DNA form, the CDR3 reads TGTGCCAGCAGTGAATTCTCGACAGCTGGAAACACCATATATTTT. The full variable domain, completed using reference TRBV25-1 and TRBJ1-3, is EADIYQTPRYLVIGTGKKITLECSQTMGHDKMYWYQQDPGMELHLIHYSYGVNSTEKGDLSSESTVSRIRTEHFPLTLESARPSHTSQYLCASSEFSTAGNTIYFGEGSWLTVV.

J is TRBJ1-2 and V is TRBV24-1; a possible D gene is TRBD1 (5 bases). The V gene lost 3 bases and the J gene lost 7 bases, with 14 bases spanning the gap. Germline V CDR1 and CDR2: KGHDR, SFDVKD. The CDR3 covers 14 residues. The CDR3 coding sequence is TGTGCCACCAGTGATGGCTCAGGGCCTGGTGGCTACACCTTC. It encodes CATSDGSGPGGYTF.

The table lists this clone with a count of one. The J gene is TRBJ1-6, the V gene TRBV7-8; 11 nucleotides agree with TRBD1. J lost 10 bases, V lost 2 bases, and 7 bases had no gene match. Germline CDR1 SGHVS, CDR2 FQNEAQ. This CDR3 region has 16 residues. The CDR3 here is CASSLRTGGAQSPLHF. The CDR3 nucleotides are TGTGCCAGCAGCTTACGGACAGGGGGCGCGCAGTCACCCCTCCACTTT.